This TCR beta chain was identified in a study of control samples from healthy donors and cancer patients (dated by TCRdb to about 2020). CDR1 and CDR2 are drawn from the germline V gene: SGHTA, FQGNSA. V is cut back by 7 bases and J by 2 bases, with 18 bases in the junction unmatched. Counted from cysteine to phenylalanine, this CDR3 has 18 amino acids. Only the CDR3 region is kept as DNA, spanning 54 bases read in frame from base 1. Libraries came from the immunoSEQ multiplex PCR assay. TCRdb took this table from immuneACCESS and kept in-frame rearrangements with V and J called. Such tables lack part of the clones; where checked against another copy, unresolved V genes explain under half of the gap, and the rest is unexplained. The sample table shows 110,000 or so clones, and roughly 80% are seen once. The ten largest clones add up to around 13% of the sample. Remarks on this clone: Its binding antigen is unknown. There are no base qualities to consult, and no much larger clone falls within one base.

The sample comprised blood. The rearrangement joined TRBV7-2 to TRBJ2-3; TRBD2 fits 7 bases in the junction. This clonotype originated in a woman aged 45-65 years in good health. The DNA reads TGTGCCAGCACCCTCCGGGGTCCGGGAGCGGGAATCACAGATACGCAGTATTTT. It specifies CASTLRGPGAGITDTQYF.